Presented here are 18 T cell receptor beta chains from one specimen sequenced in a study of T-cell reconstitution after alpha-beta-depleted transplantation in children. A TCRbeta library incorporating unique molecular identifiers was prepared. TCRdb reanalysed the PCR reads using MiXCR and keeps one entry per CDR3 protein. The repertoire consists of 450,000 to 700,000 distinct CDR3 sequences, with 25% to 30% occurring once and the leading ten covering approximately 39%. Sample: PBMCs, taken before TCRalphabeta/CD19-depleted stem cell transplant. These receptors originate from a boy in the first two years of life with Wiskott-Aldrich syndrome, due to receive a stem cell transplant.

This clonotype was recorded a few times. V gene TRBV20-1 combines with J gene TRBJ1-1; D not resolved. V lost 0 bases to trimming and J lost 3 bases, with 5 bases between them. CDR1 is DFQATT, CDR2 SNEGSKA, per germline (reference sequence). This CDR3 has 12 residues. The CDR3 loop is CSARDGDTEAFF. The CDR3 coding sequence is TGCAGTGCTAGAGACGGGGACACTGAAGCTTTCTTT.

The rearrangement links TRBV5-1 to TRBJ2-1; 8 nucleotides align to TRBD2. V trimming: 4 bases; J trimming: 10 bases; junction bases outside the gene matches: 7. The CDR3 loop spans 13 amino acids. Looked up from germline, CDR1 is SGHRS and CDR2 is YFSETQ. The DNA of the CDR3 is TGCGCCAGCAGCCTGGGGACTAGTTACGAGCAGTTCTTC. It translates to CASSLGTSYEQFF.

This clonotype was seen more than once but under ten times. CDR3 sequence: CASSLVTSRGETQYF. For the CDR3, the DNA is TGCGCCAGCAGCTTGGTGACCAGCCGAGGGGAGACCCAGTACTTC. J is TRBJ2-5 and V is TRBV5-1, with D tentatively TRBD2 (5 bases). The CDR3 extends over 15 amino acids. The V end lost 0 bases, the J end lost 5 bases, and 14 bases lay between the germline ends. From germline, CDR1 is SGHRS and CDR2 YFSETQ.

This clonotype has more than one count but fewer than ten. The chain combines TRBV5-1 with TRBJ2-1, with D possibly being TRBD2 (6 bases). Germline lookup yields CDR1 SGHRS and CDR2 YFSETQ. V gave up 2 bases and J gave up 7 bases, with 19 bases separating them. CDR3 length equals 16 residues. This CDR3 reads CASSFSASVLLNEQFF. The CDR3 DNA sequence: TGCGCCAGCAGCTTCTCGGCTAGCGTTCTCCTAAATGAGCAGTTCTTC.

This clonotype was observed a few times. V usage is TRBV5-1 and J usage is TRBJ2-5, with 9 bases that match TRBD1. The junction had 6 bases not matched to a gene; V was cut back by 2 bases and J by 1 base. CDR1 and CDR2 (germline): SGHRS, YFSETQ. The CDR3 spans 16 residues. As DNA, the CDR3 is TGCGCCAGCAGCTTAGGGACAGGGAGCCTCCAAGAGACCCAGTACTTC. Amino acid sequence: CASSLGTGSLQETQYF.

The chain is built from TRBV4-1 and TRBJ2-5; maybe TRBD1 (6 bases). The CDR3 has 15 amino acids. CDR1 and CDR2 (germline): MGHRA, YSYEKL. V dropped 5 bases and J dropped 2 bases, with 15 bases sitting between them. This CDR3 reads CASSTPTGIQETQYF. CDR3 sequence (DNA): TGCGCCAGCAGCACGCCGACAGGAATACAAGAGACCCAGTACTTC.

The V and J genes are TRBV7-2 and TRBJ1-1, with D uncertain. The CDR3 has 14 residues. In germline, CDR1 is SGHTA, CDR2 FQGNSA. Trimming shortened V by 3 bases and J by 0 bases, and 8 bases separated the two germline ends. This chain's CDR3 is CASSFRPVNTEAFF. The CDR3 DNA reads TGTGCCAGCAGCTTCCGGCCCGTGAACACTGAAGCTTTCTTT.

The chain employs TRBV20-1 and TRBJ2-7; the D gene is possibly TRBD2 (5 bases). In germline, CDR1 is DFQATT, CDR2 SNEGSKA (reference sequence). Trimming took 1 base from V and 2 from J, leaving 9 bases between them. This CDR3 is 13 amino acids long. This chain's CDR3 is CSARGRFAYEQYF. The CDR3 DNA is TGCAGTGCTAGAGGGAGGTTCGCCTACGAGCAGTACTTC.

The genes are TRBV12-3 or TRBV12-4 and TRBJ2-7; D gene unclear. V was cut by 5 bases and J by 3 bases, with 11 bases left in between. The CDR3 has 13 amino acids. CDR3 DNA sequence: TGTGCCAGCAGTAAGCAGCCCAACTACGAGCAGTACTTC. This codes for CASSKQPNYEQYF.

This rearrangement joins TRBV10-3 to TRBJ1-1; 7 bases match TRBD1. The ends lost 2 bases at V and 4 bases at J; junction bases unmatched: 13. This CDR3 region has 17 residues. Germline V gives CDR1 ENHRY, CDR2 SYGVKD. The CDR3 loop reads CAISERDSLDRRTEAFF. The CDR3 DNA sequence: TGTGCCATCAGTGAGCGGGACAGTCTCGACCGACGCACTGAAGCTTTCTTT.

The chain links TRBV12-3 or TRBV12-4 to TRBJ1-1; TRBD1 might be the D (6 bases). The CDR3 is 14 amino acids. V lost 4 bases to trimming and J lost 6 bases, with 15 bases between them. CDR3 residues: CASSSQGIGAEAFF. In DNA form, the CDR3 reads TGTGCCAGCAGTTCCCAGGGGATTGGCGCTGAAGCTTTCTTT.

This sequence joins TRBV12-3 or TRBV12-4 and TRBJ1-6, with unresolved D. V lost 2 bases to trimming and J lost 9 bases, with 8 bases between them. The CDR3 is 13 amino acids. The CDR3 region is CASSLLMSSPLHF. DNA of the CDR3: TGTGCCAGCAGTTTATTGATGAGTTCACCCCTCCACTTT.

There are a few counts of this clonotype. This chain connects TRBV20-1 to TRBJ2-1; 14 nucleotides line up with TRBD2. Germline values: CDR1 DFQATT, CDR2 SNEGSKA (reference sequence). The CDR3 runs 19 residues. Trimming removed 2 bases from V and 1 base from J; junction bases left unmatched: 10. The CDR3 reads CSARQGGLAGVGSYNEQFF. CDR3 DNA sequence: TGCAGTGCTAGACAAGGGGGACTAGCGGGAGTAGGATCCTACAATGAGCAGTTCTTC.

Ten or more counts support this clonotype. V gene TRBV5-1 combines with J gene TRBJ2-1, with 7 bases that match TRBD2. The CDR3 has 15 amino acids. The V segment lost 0 bases and the J segment 3 bases; nucleotides outside the gene matches: 3. In germline, CDR1 is SGHRS, CDR2 YFSETQ. The CDR3 sequence is CASSLGLAVYNEQFF. The DNA of the CDR3 is TGCGCCAGCAGCTTGGGACTAGCTGTCTACAATGAGCAGTTCTTC. The full variable domain, rest sourced from reference TRBV5-1 and TRBJ2-1, is KAGVTQTPRYLIKTRGQQVTLSCSPISGHRSVSWYQQTPGQGLQFLFEYFSETQRNKGNFPGRFSGRQFSNSRSEMNVSTLELGDSALYLCASSLGLAVYNEQFFGPGTRLTVL.

The rearrangement uses TRBV5-1 and TRBJ2-7; no clear D. From germline, CDR1 is SGHRS and CDR2 YFSETQ. Trimming cost V 5 bases and J 1 base, with 10 bases left between them. CDR3 length: 13 amino acids. CDR3: CASRLVGSYEQYF. The CDR3 coding sequence is TGCGCCAGCAGACTTGTCGGATCCTACGAGCAGTACTTC.

This clonotype was seen a few times. The rearrangement uses TRBV20-1 and TRBJ2-3; perhaps TRBD2 as D (6 bases). Germline assignment: CDR1 DFQATT and CDR2 SNEGSKA (reference sequence). The CDR3 length is 16 residues. Trimming cost V 5 bases and J 0 bases, with 18 bases left between them. CDR3 in amino acids: CSAFARRGSSTDTQYF. The DNA of the CDR3 is TGCAGTGCTTTCGCGAGGCGGGGTTCTAGCACAGATACGCAGTATTTT.

This clonotype showed up many times. The chain employs TRBV20-1 and TRBJ1-2; D gene uncertain. Looked up from germline, CDR1 is DFQATT and CDR2 is SNEGSKA (reference sequence). CDR3 size: 12 residues. Trimming shortened V by 3 bases and J by 4 bases, and 9 bases separated the two germline ends. The CDR3 loop is CSASPGSYGYTF. CDR3 in DNA: TGCAGTGCTAGTCCGGGGAGCTATGGCTACACCTTC.

This clonotype was picked up one time. This may be a read error: a much more frequent sequence differs by one nucleotide. The V and J genes are TRBV20-1 and TRBJ2-3; D call uncertain. This CDR3 has 10 amino acids. Germline CDR1 DFQATT, CDR2 SNEGSKA (reference sequence). CDR3 sequence (DNA): TGCAGTGCTAGCATAGATACGCAGTATTTT. This sequence encodes CSASIDTQYF.